These 5 T cell receptor beta chains originate from one sample sequenced in a study of CD8 T cells in Susac syndrome. Reverse transcription of about 0.45 to 1 ug RNA was performed with random hexamers. TCRdb processed the immunoSEQ multiplex PCR reads anew with MiXCR; each CDR3 protein has one entry. The sample includes some 200,000 distinct CDR3 sequences, 80% to 95% of them seen just once. The material sequenced was CD8+ T cells from PBMCs. Receptors were obtained from a human donor with multiple sclerosis.

The V and J genes are TRBV12-3 or TRBV12-4 and TRBJ2-2, with 7 positions matching TRBD1. With 5 bases clipped from V and 2 bases from J, the junction kept 5 bases outside the gene matches. The CDR3 has 15 amino acids. Here the CDR3 DNA reads TGTGCCAGCAGTATTGACAGGGCCAACACCGGGGAGCTGTTTTTT. This gives the protein CASSIDRANTGELFF.

V usage is TRBV5-4 and J usage is TRBJ2-2; possible D gene TRBD2, 5 bases. CDR1 and CDR2 from the germline V gene are SGHNT and YYREEE (reference sequence). The CDR3 is 16 residues long. Trimming stripped 2 bases from V and 4 bases from J, with 15 bases between. This chain's CDR3 is CASSFKKLVGTGELFF. DNA for the CDR3: TGTGCCAGCAGCTTTAAGAAACTAGTGGGCACCGGGGAGCTGTTTTTT.

The V gene is TRBV7-9, the J gene TRBJ2-1, with a weak D call TRBD1 (5 bases). The CDR3 is made up of 17 amino acids. V lost 2 bases to trimming and J lost 2 bases, with 16 bases between them. The germline CDR1 and CDR2 sequences are SEHNR and FQNEAQ (reference sequence). The DNA for the CDR3 is TGTGCCAGCAGCTTAAGGGGCCGGAACTCCCCCTACAATGAGCAGTTCTTC. Amino acids: CASSLRGRNSPYNEQFF.

The chain is built from TRBV24-1 and TRBJ2-1; 10 bases agree with TRBD1. After removal of 4 bases from V and 5 bases from J, the junction contained 7 bases not matched to a gene. The CDR3 is made up of 16 amino acids. Germline CDR1 and CDR2: KGHDR and SFDVKD. CDR3 region: CATSEPGQGTHNEQFF. DNA for the CDR3: TGTGCCACCAGTGAGCCGGGACAGGGGACCCACAATGAGCAGTTCTTC.

The chain employs TRBV25-1 and TRBJ1-1; no definite D call. The CDR3 spans 15 residues. Trimming left V 4 bases short and J 1 base short, with 13 bases between. Germline V gene data show CDR1 as MGHDK and CDR2 as SYGVNS. The CDR3 loop is CASSGLLNENTEAFF. As DNA, the CDR3 is TGTGCCAGCAGTGGGCTACTAAATGAGAACACTGAAGCTTTCTTT.